The present T cell receptor beta chain was sequenced within a study of identical twins. Unique molecular identifiers were present on cDNA, and template switching added a universal primer site. One entry per CDR3 protein results from TCRdb running MiXCR on the 5' RACE reads. Of hundreds of thousands of distinct CDR3 sequences listed, around 12% are singletons. J lost 3 bases, V lost 1 base, and 4 bases had no gene match. This CDR3 region has 15 residues. The germline gives CDR1 SEHNR, CDR2 FQNEAQ (reference sequence). Notes on this clonotype: Its antigen is undetermined.

General study findings and limits: Cross-sectional statistical analysis was relied on for the conclusions, without the same donors being followed. Abundant beta clonotypes from cord blood had fewer insertions, unlike memory repertoires, which showed none.

The same data also contributed to another study, on yellow fever vaccine responses in identical twins. That source adds: The authors reported partly convergent, partly personalized vaccine responses in identical twins.

This sequence joins TRBV7-9 and TRBJ2-7; 9 bases align to TRBD1. This sequence originates from a woman aged 18 to 35 in good health. The specimen sequenced was CD8+ T cells sorted from blood. CDR3 sequence reads: CASSLGGTGYYEQYF. The CDR3 DNA sequence: TGTGCCAGCAGCTTAGGAGGGACAGGGTACTACGAGCAGTACTTC.